This entry lists 23 T cell receptor beta chains sequenced from one sample in a study of vaccination and CD4 T cells after COVID-19. Treatment indicated: 10-day PBMC culture with coronavirus spike peptide pools or control peptides (ViraFEST assay). Cultured CD4+ T-cell DNA underwent Oncomine TCR Beta short-read sequencing. MiXCR was run by TCRdb on the PCR reads, yielding one entry per CDR3 protein. The data hold 12,000 or so distinct CDR3 sequences, with around 50% observed a single time. For these receptors, no antigen is known. The sequenced sample was CD4+ T cells from blood, cultured in vitro. All receptors come from a human donor who had recovered from COVID-19.

The J gene is TRBJ2-3, the V gene TRBV6-2 or TRBV6-3; 9 bases align to TRBD2. Per germline, CDR1 MNHEY and CDR2 SVGEGT. V shed 0 bases, J shed 4 bases, and the junction held 8 bases outside the gene matches. The CDR3 spans 17 residues. The CDR3 DNA is TGTGCCAGCAGTTACTCCCCTGGGCGGGGGGGGTCAGATACGCAGTATTTT. Amino acid sequence: CASSYSPGRGGSDTQYF.

This rearrangement joins TRBV7-9 to TRBJ2-3, with 7 bases aligning to TRBD2. The CDR3 runs 13 residues. Germline V CDR1 and CDR2: SEHNR, FQNEAQ (reference sequence). V shed 5 bases, J shed 5 bases, and the junction held 4 bases outside the gene matches. Written as DNA, the CDR3 is TGTGCCAGCAGCAGGGAGGGGAAAGATACGCAGTATTTT. Its translation is CASSREGKDTQYF. Drawing the rest from reference TRBV7-9 and TRBJ2-3, the complete variable domain is DTGVSQNPRHKITKRGQNVTFRCDPISEHNRLYWYRQTLGQGPEFLTYFQNEAQLEKSRLLSDRFSAERPKGSFSTLEIQRTEQGDSAMYLCASSREGKDTQYFGPGTRLTVL.

V is TRBV19 and J is TRBJ1-1, with D uncertain. V was clipped by 1 base and J by 5 bases, with 8 bases between them. The germline V gene has CDR1 LNHDA and CDR2 SQIVND (reference sequence). This CDR3 is built from 13 residues. The DNA for the CDR3 is TGTGCCAGTAGTATAGGCGCGGGGACTGAAGCTTTCTTT. This codes for CASSIGAGTEAFF.

This sequence joins TRBV20-1 and TRBJ2-1; D unresolved. The length of the CDR3 is 14 residues. Germline values: CDR1 DFQATT, CDR2 SNEGSKA (reference sequence). Trimming took off 6 bases at V and 1 base at J, with 13 bases between the two ends. The CDR3 reads CSATGSRSYNEQFF. CDR3 DNA sequence: TGCAGTGCCACCGGAAGCCGGTCCTACAATGAGCAGTTCTTC.

The genes are TRBV27 and TRBJ2-1, with no clear D. Trimming shortened V by 4 bases and J by 6 bases, and 13 bases separated the two germline ends. Germline values: CDR1 MNHEY, CDR2 SMNVEV (reference sequence). This CDR3 has 14 amino acids. The CDR3 DNA reads TGTGCCAGCAGTTACCAAACTAATCGCAATGAGCAGTTCTTC. It codes for CASSYQTNRNEQFF.

By share, this clonotype ranks as large. The V call is TRBV20-1, the J call TRBJ2-7, with TRBD2 matching 8 bases. CDR1 and CDR2 from the germline V gene are DFQATT and SNEGSKA (reference sequence). Trimming at V came to 5 bases and at J to 3 bases, leaving 12 bases not matched to a gene. The CDR3 has 15 residues. The CDR3 spells CSAGLPLADHYEQYF. For the CDR3, the DNA is TGCAGTGCTGGACTCCCACTAGCGGACCACTACGAGCAGTACTTC.

This clonotype was observed a handful of times. The CDR3, as DNA: TGTGCCTGGAGTATAGCGGGAGGCGCCGAGACCCAGTACTTC. Translating it yields CAWSIAGGAETQYF. The genes are TRBV30 and TRBJ2-5, with TRBD2 identical over 10 bases. This CDR3 has 14 amino acids. V dropped 2 bases and J dropped 5; count of bases not matched to a gene: 5. In germline, CDR1 is GTSNPN, CDR2 SVGIG (reference sequence). The whole variable domain, remainder taken from reference TRBV30 and TRBJ2-5, is SQTIHQWPATLVQPVGSPLSLECTVEGTSNPNLYWYRQAAGRGLQLLFYSVGIGQISSEVPQNLSASRPQDRQFILSSKKLLLSDSGFYLCAWSIAGGAETQYFGPGTRLLVL.

The chain recombines TRBV2 with TRBJ2-5; TRBD2 matches at 9 bases. The CDR3 covers 17 residues. Germline CDR1 SNHLY, CDR2 FYNNEI. The trim removed 3 bases at V and 4 bases at J, leaving 12 bases unmatched. The CDR3: CASSDLLSGSGGETQYF. The CDR3 nucleotides are TGTGCCAGCAGTGATCTTCTTAGCGGGAGTGGGGGAGAGACCCAGTACTTC.

This clonotype turned up a few times. J is TRBJ1-2 and V is TRBV10-3, with D hard to call. The germline gives CDR1 ENHRY, CDR2 SYGVKD. This CDR3 comprises 12 residues. V gave up 7 bases and J gave up 7 bases, with 13 bases separating them. CDR3 loop: CAINLGLGGYTF. The CDR3, as DNA: TGTGCCATCAACCTCGGGCTGGGTGGCTACACCTTC.

The genes are TRBV28 and TRBJ1-2; tentatively, D is TRBD1 (5 bases). The CDR3 has 14 residues. Germline CDR1 MDHEN, CDR2 SYDVKM. V shed 1 base and J shed 7 bases, with 13 bases lying between them. CDR3 sequence: CASSLYAGRFGYTF. CDR3 sequence (DNA): TGTGCCAGCAGTTTATATGCAGGGAGGTTTGGCTACACCTTC.

The chain has TRBV6-2 or TRBV6-3 and TRBJ2-7, with TRBD2 as a possible D gene (6 bases). V was shortened by 6 bases and J by 0 bases, with 18 bases between the two germline ends. Germline V gene lookup returns CDR1 MNHEY and CDR2 SVGEGT. CDR3 length equals 16 residues. CDR3 DNA sequence: TGTGCCAGCAGCTCCGCTAGCGCCTCCCCCTCCTACGAGCAGTACTTC. Amino acids: CASSSASASPSYEQYF.

This clonotype came up once. The DNA of the CDR3 is TGTGCCGTCCTTCCCGTTTCCGGGACTAGCGCCACCGGGGAGCTGTTTTTT. It specifies CAVLPVSGTSATGELFF. The chain joins TRBV6-2 or TRBV6-3 to TRBJ2-2; 10 bases match TRBD2. The V and J ends lost 11 bases and 4 bases, in that order; junction bases with no gene match: 16. This CDR3 contains 17 residues. Germline V gene sequence: CDR1 MNHEY, CDR2 SVGEGT.

The genes are TRBV7-9 and TRBJ1-4; maybe TRBD1 (5 bases). The CDR3 is made up of 15 amino acids. CDR1 is SEHNR, CDR2 FQNEAQ, per germline (reference sequence). Trimming stripped 1 base from V and 7 bases from J, with 13 bases between. CDR3 sequence (DNA): TGTGCCAGCAGCTTAGGGGGGGGAGCGGGTGAAAAACTGTTTTTT. It yields the protein CASSLGGGAGEKLFF. Full variable domain (missing parts from reference TRBV7-9 and TRBJ1-4): DTGVSQNPRHKITKRGQNVTFRCDPISEHNRLYWYRQTLGQGPEFLTYFQNEAQLEKSRLLSDRFSAERPKGSFSTLEIQRTEQGDSAMYLCASSLGGGAGEKLFFGSGTQLSVL.

The V call is TRBV10-3, the J call TRBJ2-2, with TRBD2 matching over 7 bases. V lost 8 bases, J lost 3 bases, and 6 bases stayed unmatched. Per the germline V gene, CDR1 is ENHRY and CDR2 is SYGVKD. This CDR3 has 14 amino acids. The CDR3 loop reads CAISPGRDTGELFF. The CDR3 bases are TGTGCCATCTCGCCAGGGAGGGACACCGGGGAGCTGTTTTTT.

A few counts support this clonotype. In DNA form, the CDR3 reads TGCGCCAGCAGCCAAGTCGACATGGGCATGAGCGCGGGTCAGCCCCAGCATTTT. Translated: CASSQVDMGMSAGQPQHF. This chain joins TRBV4-1 and TRBJ1-5, with no clear D. This CDR3 contains 18 residues. Germline V lookup: CDR1 MGHRA, CDR2 YSYEKL. Trimming left V 1 base short and J 6 bases short, with 22 bases between.

This clonotype has more than one count but fewer than ten. CDR3 residues: CASRKDRGNSPLHF. The CDR3, as DNA: TGTGCCAGCAGGAAGGACAGGGGGAATTCACCCCTCCACTTT. This chain links TRBV6-1 with TRBJ1-6; the match to TRBD1 covers 10 bases. Germline CDR1 MNHNS, CDR2 SASEGT. The CDR3 extends over 14 amino acids. V was pared by 6 bases and J by 7 bases, with 3 bases of the junction left unmatched.

V usage is TRBV7-9 and J usage is TRBJ1-4; 9 positions match TRBD1. Germline lookup yields CDR1 SEHNR and CDR2 FQNEAQ (reference sequence). Unmatched junction bases numbered 6, after V lost 5 bases and J lost 8 bases. The CDR3 sequence is 14 residues long. DNA for the CDR3: TGTGCCAGCAGCCAGACAGGGGGTAGGGAAAAACTGTTTTTT. Encoded protein: CASSQTGGREKLFF.

The chain carries TRBV20-1 and TRBJ2-7; TRBD2 matches at 9 bases. The trim removed 5 bases at V and 3 bases at J, leaving 8 bases unmatched. Germline CDR1 DFQATT, CDR2 SNEGSKA (reference sequence). This CDR3 has 14 amino acids. The CDR3 DNA sequence: TGCAGTGCTGGCCTAGCGGGAAGTTACTACGAGCAGTACTTC. It yields the protein CSAGLAGSYYEQYF.

The chain carries TRBV30 and TRBJ1-1, with 7 bases aligning to TRBD1. Germline V gives CDR1 GTSNPN, CDR2 SVGIG (reference sequence). J was trimmed by 3 bases and V by 4 bases; bases with no gene match: 2. The CDR3 runs 12 residues. Here the CDR3 reads CAWTDRDTEAFF. CDR3 sequence (DNA): TGTGCCTGGACAGACAGGGACACTGAAGCTTTCTTT.

This sequence joins TRBV7-2 and TRBJ1-6; tentatively, D is TRBD1 (6 bases). V shed 2 bases and J shed 10 bases, with 15 bases lying between them. The CDR3 spans 15 residues. From germline, CDR1 is SGHTA and CDR2 FQGNSA. CDR3 nucleotide sequence: TGTGCCAGCAGCTTACGAGGGGGAGGCGAATCACCCCTCCACTTT. Protein product: CASSLRGGGESPLHF.

This clonotype is medium-sized. The chain carries TRBV6-1 and TRBJ2-2, with 7 nucleotides matching TRBD2. CDR3 size: 13 residues. V dropped 6 bases and J dropped 7; count of bases not matched to a gene: 5. Germline values: CDR1 MNHNS, CDR2 SASEGT. The CDR3 DNA reads as TGTGCCAGCAGCTCAGAGCGGGGCGGGGAGCTGTTTTTT. It yields the protein CASSSERGGELFF.

This chain joins TRBV28 and TRBJ2-7; D is unclear. Germline loops: CDR1 MDHEN, CDR2 SYDVKM. The V end was cut by 9 bases, the J end by 4 bases, with 16 bases between. CDR3 size: 13 residues. The chain's CDR3 is CASGLRPVYEQYF. The DNA for the CDR3 is TGTGCCAGTGGGTTGAGGCCTGTGTACGAGCAGTACTTC. Based on the CDR3 plus reference TRBV28 and TRBJ2-7, the full variable domain is DVKVTQSSRYLVKRTGEKVFLECVQDMDHENMFWYRQDPGLGLRLIYFSYDVKMKEKGDIPEGYSVSREKKERFSLILESASTNQTSMYLCASGLRPVYEQYFGPGTRLTVT.

This clonotype was counted a few times. The chain carries TRBV6-1 and TRBJ1-5; possible D gene TRBD1, 5 bases. V lost 8 bases to trimming and J lost 2 bases, with 10 bases between them. This CDR3 spans 13 amino acids. CDR1 is MNHNS, CDR2 SASEGT, per germline. The CDR3 is CASGLQGNQPQHF. CDR3 sequence (DNA): TGTGCCAGCGGGTTACAGGGCAATCAGCCCCAGCATTTT.